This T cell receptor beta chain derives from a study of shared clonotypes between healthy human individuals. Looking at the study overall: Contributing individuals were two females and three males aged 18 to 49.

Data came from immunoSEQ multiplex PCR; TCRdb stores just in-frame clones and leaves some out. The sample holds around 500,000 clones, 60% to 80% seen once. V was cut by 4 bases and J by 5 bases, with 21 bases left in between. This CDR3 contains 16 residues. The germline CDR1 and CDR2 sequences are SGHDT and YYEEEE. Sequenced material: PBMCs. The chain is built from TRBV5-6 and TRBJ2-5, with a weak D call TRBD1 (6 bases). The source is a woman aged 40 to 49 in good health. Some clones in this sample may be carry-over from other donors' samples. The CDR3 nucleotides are TGTGCCAGCAGCGCCCTTTCAGGGGTCATTGGGGAGACCCAGTACTTC. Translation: CASSALSGVIGETQYF.